This entry describes one T cell receptor beta chain. The antigen remains undetermined. These data are taken from a study of cytomegalovirus exposure and HLA in healthy donors. Whole-study results and caveats: What a later analysis showed was that several of the most significant clusters appeared linked to common viral pathogens. Using a false discovery rate of 0.05, a later analysis showed that roughly 16,000 TCR beta sequences were associated with HLA alleles.

Healthy individuals who donated bone marrow served as the donors. The study ran its PCR with 60 Vbeta and 13 Jbeta primers. Here immunoSEQ multiplex PCR was the method, and the copy in TCRdb shows in-frame clones only, minus some. The sample shows approximately 100,000 clones, 74% of them seen only once. The receptor comes from a human donor in good health. Sequencing was performed on PBMCs.

The CDR3 loop reads CASSIRQGDVFSNQPQHF. The DNA for the CDR3 is TGTGCCAGTAGTATTAGGCAGGGGGACGTTTTCAGCAATCAGCCCCAGCATTTT. The chain employs TRBV19 and TRBJ1-5, with 7 bases fitting TRBD1. V dropped 3 bases and J dropped 1; count of bases not matched to a gene: 12. The CDR3 is 18 residues long. Germline-derived CDR1 and CDR2 are LNHDA and SQIVND (reference sequence).